A single sample is the source of the 24 T cell receptor beta chains below, sequenced in a study of Graves' ophthalmopathy and Graves' hyperthyroidism. Amplification of TCR beta CDR3 regions used RNA transcripts. Investigators did first-round RT-PCR with HTBI primers, then second-round multiplex PCR. TCRdb reprocessed the multiplex PCR reads via MiXCR and lists one record per CDR3 protein. The data contain roughly 420,000 distinct CDR3 sequences, roughly 20% of them singletons. The specimen sequenced was peripheral blood. The receptors originated from a woman aged 18-29 years with stable Graves' hyperthyroidism.

The chain carries TRBV5-4 and TRBJ1-3; D is perhaps TRBD1 (5 bases). This CDR3 spans 19 amino acids. In germline, CDR1 is SGHNT, CDR2 YYREEE (reference sequence). Trimming took off 2 bases at V and 1 base at J, with 22 bases between the two ends. The CDR3 sequence: CASSFRTRGAVSSGNTIYF. The CDR3 DNA follows: TGTGCCAGCAGCTTCAGAACCCGAGGGGCCGTTAGTTCTGGAAACACCATATATTTT.

This clonotype has ten or more counts. This chain joins TRBV6-2 or TRBV6-3 and TRBJ2-7; no reliable D call. Germline assignment: CDR1 MNHEY and CDR2 SVGEGT. The CDR3 spans 12 residues. Trimming pared 2 bases from V and 0 bases from J, leaving 2 bases between. The DNA for the CDR3 is TGTGCCAGCAGTTACACCTCCTACGAGCAGTACTTC. Its translation is CASSYTSYEQYF.

At least ten counts were recorded for this clonotype. This sequence joins TRBV12-3 or TRBV12-4 and TRBJ2-2; D is unclear. V lost 7 bases to trimming and J lost 8 bases, with 11 bases between them. This CDR3 contains 12 residues. This chain's CDR3 is CASTPSPGELFF. The CDR3 DNA is TGTGCCAGCACTCCATCCCCTGGGGAGCTGTTTTTT.

This clonotype was counted at least ten times. The chain has TRBV5-1 and TRBJ1-1; tentatively, D is TRBD1 (5 bases). The CDR3 runs 16 residues. Germline lookup yields CDR1 SGHRS and CDR2 YFSETQ. Deletions cut 4 bases from V and 3 bases from J, with 19 bases between. Here the CDR3 DNA reads TGCGCCAGCAGCCGAGGAAACCCAGGGTTCGACACTGAAGCTTTCTTT. Its translation is CASSRGNPGFDTEAFF.

This clonotype was recorded many times. The chain links TRBV15 to TRBJ1-1; a possible D gene is TRBD1 (5 bases). CDR1 LNHNV and CDR2 YYDKDF come from the germline V gene (reference sequence). The ends were cut back, 1 base at V and 2 bases at J, with 11 bases in the middle. The CDR3 covers 15 residues. The CDR3: CATSRAGGRNTEAFF. The CDR3 DNA reads TGTGCCACCAGCAGAGCGGGGGGAAGAAACACTGAAGCTTTCTTT.

This clonotype was observed a few times. The chain employs TRBV4-1 and TRBJ2-2, with D hard to call. This CDR3 has 14 residues. The germline CDR1 and CDR2 sequences are MGHRA and YSYEKL. V was clipped by 3 bases and J by 6 bases, with 11 bases between them. Written as DNA, the CDR3 is TGCGCCAGCAGCCATGGGTCTTCCGCCGGGGAGCTGTTTTTT. Translated, it gives CASSHGSSAGELFF.

This clonotype was seen ten or more times. The chain combines TRBV25-1 with TRBJ1-1; D call uncertain. Trimming stripped 4 bases from V and 0 bases from J, with 15 bases between. The CDR3 runs 16 residues. Germline V gives CDR1 MGHDK, CDR2 SYGVNS. Written as DNA, the CDR3 is TGTGCCAGCAGTGTTGTTTCGGAGACCATGAACACTGAAGCTTTCTTT. Its protein is CASSVVSETMNTEAFF. The whole variable domain, filled in from reference TRBV25-1 and TRBJ1-1, reads EADIYQTPRYLVIGTGKKITLECSQTMGHDKMYWYQQDPGMELHLIHYSYGVNSTEKGDLSSESTVSRIRTEHFPLTLESARPSHTSQYLCASSVVSETMNTEAFFGQGTRLTVV.

This clonotype was observed many times. V gene TRBV6-2 or TRBV6-3 combines with J gene TRBJ1-5; TRBD1 might be the D (6 bases). The CDR3 has 15 amino acids. Trimming stripped 8 bases from V and 0 bases from J, with 14 bases between. The germline CDR1 and CDR2 sequences are MNHEY and SVGEGT. CDR3 nucleotide sequence: TGTGCCAGCGGGGTGCAGGGGTATAGCAATCAGCCCCAGCATTTT. It specifies CASGVQGYSNQPQHF.

This chain links TRBV28 with TRBJ2-7; no firm D call. Germline V gene lookup returns CDR1 MDHEN and CDR2 SYDVKM. The CDR3 loop spans 16 amino acids. V lost 6 bases to trimming and J lost 0 bases, with 18 bases between them. CDR3 DNA: TGTGCCAGCAGCGAGTTCCGGGCCCTCATCTCCTACGAGCAGTACTTC. This encodes CASSEFRALISYEQYF.

This clonotype has just a few counts. V gene TRBV7-3 combines with J gene TRBJ1-1, with TRBD1 matching over 9 bases. The J segment lost 5 bases and the V segment lost 5 bases, leaving 6 bases of the junction unmatched. The CDR3 is 14 residues long. CDR1 is SGHTA and CDR2 is FQGTGA in the germline V gene. CDR3 nucleotide sequence: TGTGCCAGCAGCACACAGGGGGCTTGGACTGAAGCTTTCTTT. It specifies CASSTQGAWTEAFF.

V gene TRBV6-1 combines with J gene TRBJ1-1; D remains ambiguous. Germline-derived CDR1 and CDR2 are MNHNS and SASEGT. The CDR3 sequence is 14 residues long. Trimming removed 1 base from V and 6 bases from J, with 12 bases in between. CDR3 DNA: TGTGCCAGCAGTGAAGATTTGTCGATGGCTGAAGCTTTCTTT. This translates into CASSEDLSMAEAFF.

This clonotype was observed many times. This CDR3 is CASSSLDQGDGELFF. The DNA of the CDR3 is TGTGCCAGCAGTTCTCTAGATCAGGGCGACGGGGAGCTGTTTTTT. The chain is built from TRBV12-3 or TRBV12-4 and TRBJ2-2, with D perhaps TRBD1 (5 bases). This CDR3 has 15 residues. V lost 4 bases, J lost 7 bases, and 16 bases lay in between.

This clonotype has ten or more counts. V is TRBV12-3 or TRBV12-4 and J is TRBJ2-3; D is unclear. CDR3 length equals 15 residues. The V and J ends lost 2 bases and 1 base respectively, with 10 bases between them. CDR3 region: CASSLNSRRTDTQYF. The CDR3 DNA reads as TGTGCCAGCAGTTTAAATTCCAGGCGCACAGATACGCAGTATTTT.

At least ten counts were recorded for this clonotype. This chain joins TRBV7-2 and TRBJ2-7; 10 bases line up with TRBD2. The CDR3 is 17 residues long. Germline values: CDR1 SGHTA, CDR2 FQGNSA. The V and J ends lost 0 bases and 6 bases, in that order; junction bases with no gene match: 11. DNA for the CDR3: TGTGCCAGCAGCTTAGCGGCTGGGCTAGCGGGAGCCGGCGAGCAGTACTTC. The encoded protein is CASSLAAGLAGAGEQYF.

This clonotype was counted many times. The genes are TRBV7-9 and TRBJ2-7; a weak D match, TRBD2 (6 bases). Deletions cut 5 bases from V and 7 bases from J, with 12 bases between. The germline V gene encodes CDR1 SEHNR and CDR2 FQNEAQ (reference sequence). The CDR3 extends over 12 amino acids. Here the CDR3 reads CASSQTRREQYF. The DNA of the CDR3 is TGTGCCAGCAGCCAGACTAGACGAGAGCAGTACTTC.

This clonotype has at least ten counts. The chain joins TRBV20-1 to TRBJ2-7, with 7 nucleotides matching TRBD2. There are 15 residues in the CDR3. With 6 bases clipped from V and 2 bases from J, the junction kept 13 bases outside the gene matches. CDR1 is DFQATT and CDR2 is SNEGSKA in the germline V gene (reference sequence). Written as DNA, the CDR3 is TGCAGTGCCACCCTACCCGGGGGGATCCCCTACGAGCAGTACTTC. It encodes CSATLPGGIPYEQYF.

The chain recombines TRBV28 with TRBJ2-7; no clear D gene. The CDR3 loop spans 14 amino acids. Looked up from germline, CDR1 is MDHEN and CDR2 is SYDVKM. Trimming removed 3 bases at V and 0 bases at J, with 9 bases between. This chain's CDR3 is CASSFWVRSYEQYF. The CDR3 nucleotides are TGTGCCAGCAGTTTTTGGGTTCGCTCCTACGAGCAGTACTTC.

This clonotype showed up just a few times. The chain is built from TRBV3-1 and TRBJ2-6; D unclear. CDR1 LGHDT and CDR2 YNNKEL come from the germline V gene (reference sequence). The length of the CDR3 is 15 residues. Between the trimmed V and J ends, which lost 4 bases and 1 base, there was a span of 8 bases. The CDR3 DNA is TGTGCCAGCAGCCTACAGCCTTCTGGGGCCAACGTCCTGACTTTC. Its protein is CASSLQPSGANVLTF.

The chain carries TRBV11-2 and TRBJ1-1; D call uncertain. Germline assignment: CDR1 SGHAT and CDR2 FQNNGV. This CDR3 is built from 18 residues. Trimming left V 0 bases short and J 3 bases short, with 20 bases between. CDR3 sequence: CASSLDRLGNQRHTEAFF. The DNA of the CDR3 is TGTGCCAGCAGCTTAGACCGTTTGGGGAATCAACGGCACACTGAAGCTTTCTTT.

This clonotype was counted ten times or more. The genes are TRBV29-1 and TRBJ1-5; 10 nucleotides line up with TRBD1. There are 13 residues in the CDR3. J lost 9 bases, V lost 5 bases, and 7 bases had no gene match. The germline V gene encodes CDR1 SQVTM and CDR2 ANQGSEA. The CDR3 nucleotides are TGCAGCGTTTCGGGACAGGGGTCAGGGCCCCAGCATTTT. Protein product: CSVSGQGSGPQHF.

This clonotype was counted many times. The chain has TRBV6-2 or TRBV6-3 and TRBJ2-7, with 10 bases that match TRBD1. Germline loops: CDR1 MNHEY, CDR2 SVGEGT. With V trimmed by 5 bases and J by 4 bases, 8 bases remained unmatched. The CDR3 spans 15 residues. The CDR3 loop is CASSAMGQGNYEQYF. The CDR3 DNA reads as TGTGCCAGCAGTGCAATGGGACAGGGGAATTACGAGCAGTACTTC.

This clonotype was detected ten times or more. This sequence joins TRBV20-1 and TRBJ2-5, with TRBD2 identical over 12 bases. From germline, CDR1 is DFQATT and CDR2 SNEGSKA (reference sequence). The length of the CDR3 is 17 residues. V lost 2 bases and J lost 4; bases outside the gene matches: 11. The CDR3 is CSARPRLAGALRETQYF. As DNA, the CDR3 is TGCAGTGCTAGACCTAGACTAGCGGGAGCCCTCCGAGAGACCCAGTACTTC.

This clonotype was seen many times. The chain is built from TRBV29-1 and TRBJ2-5, with D perhaps TRBD2 (6 bases). V was shortened by 0 bases and J by 2 bases, with 16 bases between the two germline ends. This CDR3 spans 16 amino acids. Germline CDR1 is SQVTM and CDR2 is ANQGSEA. The CDR3 nucleotides read TGCAGCGTTGAAGATCTTGGGAATAGCGGACAAGAGACCCAGTACTTC. Encoded protein: CSVEDLGNSGQETQYF.

This clonotype was observed a single time. The chain uses TRBV6-5 and TRBJ2-7; tentatively, D is TRBD1 or TRBD2 (5 bases each). Trimming shortened V by 1 base and J by 2 bases, and 12 bases separated the two germline ends. Germline V gene sequence: CDR1 MNHEY, CDR2 SVGAGI. The CDR3 loop spans 15 amino acids. CDR3 DNA sequence: TGTGCCAGCAGTTACTACGGGACGCCAACCTACGAGCAGTACTTC. Protein product: CASSYYGTPTYEQYF.